This T cell receptor beta chain emerged from a study of identical twins. Findings and limits, study-wide: Twin pairs' shared out-of-frame alpha sequences were enriched in low generation probability. In drawing conclusions, the study used cross-sectional statistical analysis and did not follow the same donors.

This clonotype was observed a handful of times. What it binds is unknown. TCRdb re-called the 5' RACE reads through MiXCR, storing one row per CDR3 protein. In the table there are hundreds of thousands of distinct CDR3 sequences, approximately 6% of which are singletons. The sequence was collected from a man aged 18 to 30 in good health. Sample: naive T cells sorted from blood.

The DNA of the CDR3 is TGCGCCAGCAGCCAAGATGAGCGGGGATCCTACGAGCAGTACTTC. This codes for CASSQDERGSYEQYF. V gene TRBV4-3 combines with J gene TRBJ2-7; 7 bases are a match to TRBD2. The germline V gene has CDR1 LGHNA and CDR2 YSLEER. The CDR3 covers 15 residues. The V and J ends lost 0 bases and 1 base, in that order; junction bases with no gene match: 3.